These 17 T cell receptor beta chains share one sample of origin, sequenced in a study of T cell responses to AZD1222 COVID-19 vaccine. Sequencing was performed with immunoSEQ multiplex PCR; in TCRdb, only in-frame clones are kept and a portion is missing. Of about 85,000 clones listed, roughly nine tenths were seen once; the top ten hold roughly 7.5%. The sample here was peripheral blood, taken on day 0 of AZD1222 vaccination. These receptor sequences come from an adult in good health.

The chain carries TRBV5-1 and TRBJ2-2; TRBD1 might be the D (5 bases). V dropped 0 bases and J dropped 1 base, with 13 bases sitting between them. This CDR3 comprises 17 residues. CDR1 is SGHRS, CDR2 YFSETQ, per germline. The CDR3 loop is CASSLGQYNLNTGELFF. The CDR3 DNA is TGCGCCAGCAGCTTGGGACAGTATAACCTGAACACCGGGGAGCTGTTTTTT.

The V gene is TRBV27, the J gene TRBJ1-1; no reliable D call. This CDR3 has 15 amino acids. Trimming removed 0 bases at V and 2 bases at J, with 10 bases between. CDR1 and CDR2 (germline): MNHEY, SMNVEV (reference sequence). The CDR3: CASSLSSSLNTEAFF. In DNA form, the CDR3 reads TGTGCCAGCAGTTTATCGTCCAGCCTTAACACTGAAGCTTTCTTT.

CDR3 residues: CASSFRDSNEKLFF. In DNA form, the CDR3 reads TGTGCCAGCAGTTTCCGCGACAGTAATGAAAAACTGTTTTTT. The chain couples TRBV27 to TRBJ1-4; tentatively, D is TRBD1 (5 bases). This CDR3 is built from 14 residues. In germline, CDR1 is MNHEY, CDR2 SMNVEV (reference sequence). V lost 3 bases, J lost 4 bases, and 9 bases lay in between.

This chain links TRBV18 with TRBJ1-5, with D tentatively TRBD1 (6 bases). V gave up 3 bases and J gave up 5 bases, with 14 bases separating them. CDR3 length: 15 residues. Germline-derived CDR1 and CDR2 are KGHSH and LQKENI. The chain's CDR3 is CASSPSLGGHQPQHF. The CDR3 coding sequence is TGTGCCAGCTCACCGAGCCTGGGGGGCCATCAGCCCCAGCATTTT.

The count of this clone is one. The chain links TRBV19 to TRBJ1-5, with TRBD1 as a possible D gene (6 bases). Trimming took 7 bases from V and 4 from J, leaving 20 bases between them. Germline values: CDR1 LNHDA, CDR2 SQIVND (reference sequence). This CDR3 is 16 amino acids long. The CDR3 is CASIPSRGGVNQPQHF. The CDR3 nucleotides read TGTGCCAGTATTCCCTCGAGGGGGGGCGTTAATCAGCCCCAGCATTTT.

V usage is TRBV28 and J usage is TRBJ2-1; 9 nucleotides line up with TRBD2. The CDR3 spans 13 residues. Germline CDR1 MDHEN, CDR2 SYDVKM. The V gene end was trimmed by 2 bases and the J gene end by 15 bases; junction bases not matched to a gene: 8. DNA of the CDR3: TGTGCCAGCAGTTTAACTACTAGCGGGCCGGGGTTCTTC. It specifies CASSLTTSGPGFF.

V usage is TRBV7-2 and J usage is TRBJ2-5; D remains ambiguous. Germline V gene sequence: CDR1 SGHTA, CDR2 FQGNSA. CDR3 length equals 15 residues. Deletions cut 1 base from V and 4 bases from J, with 13 bases between. CDR3: CASSLDSGVGETQYF. In nucleotides, the CDR3 is TGTGCCAGCAGCTTAGATTCTGGGGTCGGAGAGACCCAGTACTTC.

V usage is TRBV18 and J usage is TRBJ2-5, with unresolved D. Deletions cut 1 base from V and 0 bases from J, with 3 bases between. The CDR3 spans 13 residues. Per the germline V gene, CDR1 is KGHSH and CDR2 is LQKENI. CDR3 DNA: TGTGCCAGCTCACCACAGTACCAAGAGACCCAGTACTTC. Its translation: CASSPQYQETQYF.

This chain uses TRBV9 with TRBJ2-4; 8 positions match TRBD2. The CDR3 spans 15 residues. V dropped 4 bases and J dropped 4; count of bases not matched to a gene: 7. The germline CDR1 and CDR2 sequences are SGDLS and YYNGEE. The CDR3: CASSQSTSAKNIQYF. The CDR3 coding sequence is TGTGCCAGCAGCCAATCGACTAGCGCAAAAAACATTCAGTACTTC.

This clone was seen a few times. The chain links TRBV27 to TRBJ2-3; 7 bases are a match to TRBD1. Germline V gene lookup returns CDR1 MNHEY and CDR2 SMNVEV (reference sequence). The CDR3 sequence is 13 residues long. V trimming: 6 bases; J trimming: 2 bases; junction bases outside the gene matches: 2. The CDR3 region has the DNA TGTGCCAGCAGGGGACAGAACACAGATACGCAGTATTTT. Translation: CASRGQNTDTQYF.

The V gene is TRBV6-6, the J gene TRBJ2-3; possibly TRBD1 for D (5 bases). The CDR3 totals 11 residues. CDR1 is MNHNY, CDR2 SVGAGI, per germline (reference sequence). Trimming pared 7 bases from V and 4 bases from J, leaving 6 bases between. CDR3 bases: TGTGCCAGCAAAGGGGCAGATACGCAGTATTTT. This translates into CASKGADTQYF.

In DNA, the CDR3 is TGTGCCAGCTCACCAACAGGGGTACTAGCCAAAAACATTCAGTACTTC. Protein product: CASSPTGVLAKNIQYF. This sequence joins TRBV18 and TRBJ2-4; 7 bases match TRBD1. Germline trimming cut 2 bases from V and 0 bases from J; bases unmatched to any gene: 4. This CDR3 contains 16 residues. Germline lookup yields CDR1 KGHSH and CDR2 LQKENI.

This clone appeared a single time. The chain uses TRBV6-5 and TRBJ2-7; D is tentatively TRBD1 or TRBD2 (6 bases each). The CDR3 covers 14 residues. V lost 0 bases and J lost 2, with 8 bases in between. CDR1 is MNHEY, CDR2 SVGAGI, per germline. The CDR3 DNA is TGTGCCAGCAGTTACTCGAGGGGGGCCTACGAGCAGTACTTC. Encoded protein: CASSYSRGAYEQYF.

The chain couples TRBV19 to TRBJ1-1; 8 bases match TRBD1. The CDR3 totals 14 residues. Per germline, CDR1 LNHDA and CDR2 SQIVND (reference sequence). V lost 4 bases to trimming and J lost 4 bases; unmatched junction nucleotides: 5. CDR3 loop: CASSRWTGSTEAFF. The CDR3 region has the DNA TGTGCCAGTAGTAGGTGGACAGGGAGCACTGAAGCTTTCTTT.

This rearrangement joins TRBV7-2 to TRBJ2-7, with a tentative D call TRBD2 (6 bases). This CDR3 has 15 amino acids. V lost 3 bases, J lost 0 bases, and 12 bases lay in between. Germline-derived CDR1 and CDR2 are SGHTA and FQGNSA. The CDR3 region is CASSFGGGLSYEQYF. CDR3 DNA sequence: TGTGCCAGCAGCTTCGGGGGAGGCCTCTCCTACGAGCAGTACTTC.

This clone was counted a few times. The chain has TRBV5-1 and TRBJ1-6; 7 nucleotides align to TRBD1. The CDR3 runs 15 residues. Trimming removed 0 bases from V and 7 bases from J; junction bases left unmatched: 4. Germline loops: CDR1 SGHRS, CDR2 YFSETQ. The CDR3 is CASSLDTGANSPLHF. The CDR3 region has the DNA TGCGCCAGCAGCTTGGATACAGGGGCCAATTCACCCCTCCACTTT.

The gene calls are TRBV19 and TRBJ1-1; D unclear. The V and J ends lost 1 base and 0 bases respectively, with 9 bases between them. The V gene's germline CDR1 is LNHDA and CDR2 SQIVND (reference sequence). The CDR3 runs to 15 residues. CDR3: CASSIAARLNTEAFF. CDR3 nucleotide sequence: TGTGCCAGTAGTATAGCTGCCAGGTTGAACACTGAAGCTTTCTTT.